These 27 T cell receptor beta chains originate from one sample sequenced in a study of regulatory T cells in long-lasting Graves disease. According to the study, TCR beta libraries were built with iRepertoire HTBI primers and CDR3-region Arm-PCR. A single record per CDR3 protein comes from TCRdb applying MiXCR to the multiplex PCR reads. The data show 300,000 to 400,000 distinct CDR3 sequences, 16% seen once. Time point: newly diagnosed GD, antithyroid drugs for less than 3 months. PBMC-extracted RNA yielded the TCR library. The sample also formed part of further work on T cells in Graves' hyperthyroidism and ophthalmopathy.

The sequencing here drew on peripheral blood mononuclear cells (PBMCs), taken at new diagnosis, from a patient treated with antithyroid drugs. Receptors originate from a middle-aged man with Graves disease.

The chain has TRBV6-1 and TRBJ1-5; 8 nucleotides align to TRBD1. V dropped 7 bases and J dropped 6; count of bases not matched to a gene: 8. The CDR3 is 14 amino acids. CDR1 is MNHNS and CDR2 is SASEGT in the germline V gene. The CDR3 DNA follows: TGTGCCAGCAATACGGACAGGGAAAGTCAGCCCCAGCATTTT. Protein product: CASNTDRESQPQHF.

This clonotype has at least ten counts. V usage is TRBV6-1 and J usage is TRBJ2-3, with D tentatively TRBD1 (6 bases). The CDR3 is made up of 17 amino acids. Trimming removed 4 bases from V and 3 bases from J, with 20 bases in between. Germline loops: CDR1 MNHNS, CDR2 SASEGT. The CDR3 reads CASSAPLARGSTDTQYF. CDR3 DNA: TGTGCCAGCAGTGCTCCCCTAGCCAGGGGCAGTACAGATACGCAGTATTTT.

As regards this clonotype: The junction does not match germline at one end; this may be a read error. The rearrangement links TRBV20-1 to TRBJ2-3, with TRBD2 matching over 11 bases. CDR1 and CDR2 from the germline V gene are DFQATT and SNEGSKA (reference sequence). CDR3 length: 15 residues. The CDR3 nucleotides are TGCAGTGCCAGAGGTAGCGGGGGGGCAACAGATACGCAGTATTTT. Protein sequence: CSARGSGGATDTQYF.

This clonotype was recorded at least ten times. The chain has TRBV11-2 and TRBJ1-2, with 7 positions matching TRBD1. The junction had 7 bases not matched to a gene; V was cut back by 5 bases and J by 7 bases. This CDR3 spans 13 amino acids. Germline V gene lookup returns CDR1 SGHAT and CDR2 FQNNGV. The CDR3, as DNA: TGTGCCAGCAGCCCTCGACAGGGCCTTGGCTACACCTTC. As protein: CASSPRQGLGYTF. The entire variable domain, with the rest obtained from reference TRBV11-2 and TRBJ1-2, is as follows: EAGVAQSPRYKIIEKRQSVAFWCNPISGHATLYWYQQILGQGPKLLIQFQNNGVVDDSQLPKDRFSAERLKGVDSTLKIQPAKLEDSAVYLCASSPRQGLGYTFGSGTRLTVV.

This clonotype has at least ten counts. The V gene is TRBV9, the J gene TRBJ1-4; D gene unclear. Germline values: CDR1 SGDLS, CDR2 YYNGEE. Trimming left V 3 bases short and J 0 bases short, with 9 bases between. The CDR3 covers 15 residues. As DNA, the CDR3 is TGTGCCAGCAGCGCCAGACAAGCAACTAATGAAAAACTGTTTTTT. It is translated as CASSARQATNEKLFF.

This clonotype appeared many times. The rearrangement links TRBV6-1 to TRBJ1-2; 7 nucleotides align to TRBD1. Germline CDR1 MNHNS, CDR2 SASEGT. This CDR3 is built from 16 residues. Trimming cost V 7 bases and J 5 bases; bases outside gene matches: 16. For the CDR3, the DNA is TGTGCCAGCATCATAAGGGGTGGGACAGCGAAATATGGCTACACCTTC. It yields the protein CASIIRGGTAKYGYTF.

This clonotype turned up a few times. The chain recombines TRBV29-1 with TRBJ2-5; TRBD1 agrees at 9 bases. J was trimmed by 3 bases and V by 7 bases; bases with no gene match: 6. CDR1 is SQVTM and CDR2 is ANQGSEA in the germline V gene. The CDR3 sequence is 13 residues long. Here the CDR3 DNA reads TGCAGCGCCGAGGGGACAGGGAAAGAGACCCAGTACTTC. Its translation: CSAEGTGKETQYF.

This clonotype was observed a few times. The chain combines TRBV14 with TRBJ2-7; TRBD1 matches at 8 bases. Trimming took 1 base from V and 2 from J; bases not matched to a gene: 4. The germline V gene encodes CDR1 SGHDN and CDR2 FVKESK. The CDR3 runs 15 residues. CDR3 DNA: TGTGCCAGCAGCCAAGGGGCAGGGGGCACCTACGAGCAGTACTTC. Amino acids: CASSQGAGGTYEQYF.

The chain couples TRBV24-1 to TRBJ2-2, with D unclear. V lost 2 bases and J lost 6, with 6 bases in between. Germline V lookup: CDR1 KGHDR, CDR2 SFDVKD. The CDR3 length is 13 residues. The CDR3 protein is CATSDSFAGELFF. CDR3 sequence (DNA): TGTGCCACCAGTGATTCCTTTGCCGGGGAGCTGTTTTTT.

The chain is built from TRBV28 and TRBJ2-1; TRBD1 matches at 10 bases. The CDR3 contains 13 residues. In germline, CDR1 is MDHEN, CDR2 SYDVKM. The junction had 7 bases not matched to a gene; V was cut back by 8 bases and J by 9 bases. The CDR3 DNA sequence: TGTGCCAGCGGCGGGACAGGGGCTGGTGAGCAGTTCTTC. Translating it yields CASGGTGAGEQFF.

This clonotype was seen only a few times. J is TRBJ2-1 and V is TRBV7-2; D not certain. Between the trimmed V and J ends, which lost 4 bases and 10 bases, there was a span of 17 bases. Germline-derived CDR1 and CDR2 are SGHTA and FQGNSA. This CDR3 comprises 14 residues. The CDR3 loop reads CASSSARRNQEQFF. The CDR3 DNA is TGTGCCAGCAGCTCCGCGCGCCGGAACCAGGAGCAGTTCTTC. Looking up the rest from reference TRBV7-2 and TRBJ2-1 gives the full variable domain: GAGVSQSPSNKVTEKGKDVELRCDPISGHTALYWYRQSLGQGLEFLIYFQGNSAPDKSGLPSDRFSAERTGGSVSTLTIQRTQQEDSAVYLCASSSARRNQEQFFGPGTRLTVL.

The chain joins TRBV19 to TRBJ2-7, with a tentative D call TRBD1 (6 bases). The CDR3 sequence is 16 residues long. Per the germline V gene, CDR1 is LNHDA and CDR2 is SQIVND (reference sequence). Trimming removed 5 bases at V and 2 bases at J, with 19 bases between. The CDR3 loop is CASSSQGTRAAYEQYF. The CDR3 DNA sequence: TGTGCCAGTAGTTCCCAGGGGACGCGGGCTGCCTACGAGCAGTACTTC.

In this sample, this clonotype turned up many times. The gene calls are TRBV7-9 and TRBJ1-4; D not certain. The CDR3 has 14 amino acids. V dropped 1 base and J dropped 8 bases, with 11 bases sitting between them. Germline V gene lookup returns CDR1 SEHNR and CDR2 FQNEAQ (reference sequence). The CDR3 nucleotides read TGTGCCAGCAGCTTAGTTGGAGGGCACGAAAAACTGTTTTTT. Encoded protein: CASSLVGGHEKLFF.

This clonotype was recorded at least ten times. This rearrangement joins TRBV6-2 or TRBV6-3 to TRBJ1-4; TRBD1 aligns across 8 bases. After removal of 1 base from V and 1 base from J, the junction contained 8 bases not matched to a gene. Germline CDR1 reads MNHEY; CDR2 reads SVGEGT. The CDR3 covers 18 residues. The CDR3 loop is CASSYFRWTGITNEKLFF. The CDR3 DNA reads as TGTGCCAGCAGTTACTTCCGTTGGACAGGGATAACTAATGAAAAACTGTTTTTT.

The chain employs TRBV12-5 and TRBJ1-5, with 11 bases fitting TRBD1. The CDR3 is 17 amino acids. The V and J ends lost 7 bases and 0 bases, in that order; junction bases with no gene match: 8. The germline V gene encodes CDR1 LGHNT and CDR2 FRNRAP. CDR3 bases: TGTGCTAGTGTCCAGGACAGGGGGCACTATAGCAATCAGCCCCAGCATTTT. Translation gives CASVQDRGHYSNQPQHF.

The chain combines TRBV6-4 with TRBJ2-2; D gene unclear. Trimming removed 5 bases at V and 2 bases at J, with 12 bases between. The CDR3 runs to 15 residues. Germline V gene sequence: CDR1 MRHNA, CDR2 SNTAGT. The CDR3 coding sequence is TGTGCCAGCAGTCCACAGAGTATTAACACCGGGGAGCTGTTTTTT. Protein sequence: CASSPQSINTGELFF.

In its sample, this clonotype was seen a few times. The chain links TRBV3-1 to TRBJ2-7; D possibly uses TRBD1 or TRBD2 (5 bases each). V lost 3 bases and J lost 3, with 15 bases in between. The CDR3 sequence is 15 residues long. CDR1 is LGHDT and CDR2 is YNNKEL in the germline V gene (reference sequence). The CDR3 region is CASSQGPGPDYEQYF. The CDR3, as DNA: TGTGCCAGCAGCCAGGGACCAGGGCCAGACTACGAGCAGTACTTC.

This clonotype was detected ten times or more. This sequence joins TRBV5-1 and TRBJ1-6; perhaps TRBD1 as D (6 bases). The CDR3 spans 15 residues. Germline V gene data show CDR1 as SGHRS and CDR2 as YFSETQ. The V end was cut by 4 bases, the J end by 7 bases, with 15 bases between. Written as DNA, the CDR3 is TGCGCCAGCAGCGTGGACAGCCCGAGAAATTCACCCCTCCACTTT. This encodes CASSVDSPRNSPLHF.

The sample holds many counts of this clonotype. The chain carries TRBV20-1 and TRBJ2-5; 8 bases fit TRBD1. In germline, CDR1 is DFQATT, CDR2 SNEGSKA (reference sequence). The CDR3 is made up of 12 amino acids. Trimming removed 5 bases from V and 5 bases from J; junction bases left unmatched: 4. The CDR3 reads CSASDRVETQYF. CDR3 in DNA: TGCAGTGCTTCGGACAGGGTGGAGACCCAGTACTTC.

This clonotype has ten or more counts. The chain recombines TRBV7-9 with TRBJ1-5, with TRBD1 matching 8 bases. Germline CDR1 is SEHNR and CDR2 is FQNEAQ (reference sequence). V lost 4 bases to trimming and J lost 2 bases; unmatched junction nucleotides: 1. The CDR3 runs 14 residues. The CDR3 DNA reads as TGTGCCAGCAGCTCACAGGGGGGCAATCAGCCCCAGCATTTT. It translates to CASSSQGGNQPQHF.

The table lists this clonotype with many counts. CDR3 protein: CASRLMASGGAGDTQYF. CDR3 bases: TGTGCCAGCAGATTGATGGCTAGCGGGGGGGCCGGTGATACGCAGTATTTT. The chain joins TRBV2 to TRBJ2-3; 12 bases align to TRBD2. The CDR3 has 17 residues. Germline-derived CDR1 and CDR2 are SNHLY and FYNNEI. V was pared by 6 bases and J by 6 bases, with 13 bases of the junction left unmatched.

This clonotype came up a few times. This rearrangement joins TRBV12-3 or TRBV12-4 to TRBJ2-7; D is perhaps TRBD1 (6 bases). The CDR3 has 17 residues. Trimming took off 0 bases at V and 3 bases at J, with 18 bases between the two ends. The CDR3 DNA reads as TGTGCCAGCAGTTTAGCGTCGGGGACAACTATCGTCTACGAGCAGTACTTC. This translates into CASSLASGTTIVYEQYF.

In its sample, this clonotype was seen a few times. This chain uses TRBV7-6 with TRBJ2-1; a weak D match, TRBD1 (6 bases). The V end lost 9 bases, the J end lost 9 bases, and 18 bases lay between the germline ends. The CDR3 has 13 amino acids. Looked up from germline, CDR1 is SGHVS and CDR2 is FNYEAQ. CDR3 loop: CARPGHPAVEQFF. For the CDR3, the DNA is TGTGCCAGACCGGGACACCCGGCTGTTGAGCAGTTCTTC. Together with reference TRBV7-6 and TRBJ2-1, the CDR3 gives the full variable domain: GAGVSQSPRYKVTKRGQDVALRCDPISGHVSLYWYRQALGQGPEFLTYFNYEAQQDKSGLPNDRFSAERPEGSISTLTIQRTEQRDSAMYRCARPGHPAVEQFFGPGTRLTVL.

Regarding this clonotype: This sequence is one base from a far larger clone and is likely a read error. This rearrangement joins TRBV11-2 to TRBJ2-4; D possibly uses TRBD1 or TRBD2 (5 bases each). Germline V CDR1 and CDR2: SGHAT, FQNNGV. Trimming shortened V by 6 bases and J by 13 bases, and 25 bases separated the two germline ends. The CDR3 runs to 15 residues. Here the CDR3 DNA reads TGTGCCAGCAGGGCTAGGGGCAACCTCGGGGATGAGCAGTACTTC. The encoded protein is CASRARGNLGDEQYF.

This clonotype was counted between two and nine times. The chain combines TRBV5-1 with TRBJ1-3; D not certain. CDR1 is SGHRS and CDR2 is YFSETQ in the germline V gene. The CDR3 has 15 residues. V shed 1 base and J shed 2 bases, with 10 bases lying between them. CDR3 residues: CASSLTAAPGNTIYF. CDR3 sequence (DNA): TGCGCCAGCAGCTTGACGGCGGCACCTGGAAACACCATATATTTT.

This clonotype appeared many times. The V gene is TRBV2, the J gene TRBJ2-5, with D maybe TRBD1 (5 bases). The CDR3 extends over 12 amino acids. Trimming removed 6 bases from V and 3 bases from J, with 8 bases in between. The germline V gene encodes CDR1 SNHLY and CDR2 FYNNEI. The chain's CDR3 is CASRGRKETQYF. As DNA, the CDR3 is TGTGCCAGCAGGGGGCGAAAAGAGACCCAGTACTTC.

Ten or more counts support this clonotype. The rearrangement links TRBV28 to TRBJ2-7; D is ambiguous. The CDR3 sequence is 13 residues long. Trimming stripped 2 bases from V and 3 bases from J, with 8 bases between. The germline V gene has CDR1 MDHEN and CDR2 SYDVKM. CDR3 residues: CASSLKGVYEQYF. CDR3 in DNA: TGTGCCAGCAGTTTAAAGGGTGTCTACGAGCAGTACTTC.